This T cell receptor (beta chain) was captured in a study of beta chain features in type 1 diabetes. Only a few counts were recorded for this clone. The target antigen is unknown. Blood was drawn once from each donor into heparinised tubes. The draws averaged roughly 120 mL. Sorting that relied on CD45RO/CCR7/CD25/CD127/CD95/CD27 yielded CD4+ naive, central memory, regulatory and stem cell-like memory cells. Broader study findings: Type 1 diabetes patients had VDJ junctions that carried fewer insertions and more deletions. A greater similarity of naive, central memory and Treg TCRB repertoires was seen among patients than among healthy donors. Among patients with Type 1 diabetes, TCRB CDR3s were moderately but significantly shorter in every one of the four CD4+ subsets.

The sequenced template was cDNA made from the entire isolated RNA. TCRdb's table, derived via immunoSEQ multiplex PCR, lists solely in-frame clones and lacks some. The table includes under 250,000 clones, about 15% detected once. Germline CDR1 is SGHNT and CDR2 is YENEEA. V gave up 2 bases and J gave up 1 base, with 8 bases separating them. The CDR3 sequence is 14 residues long. This rearrangement joins TRBV11-3 to TRBJ2-5; D not certain. The sequence came from a man aged 30-40 years with type 1 diabetes. Sequencing used naive CD4+ T cells from blood. CDR3 sequence: CASSLLALQETQYF. As DNA, the CDR3 is TGTGCCAGCAGCTTACTGGCTCTCCAAGAGACCCAGTACTTC. Complete variable domain (other parts from reference TRBV11-3 and TRBJ2-5): EAGVVQSPRYKIIEKKQPVAFWCNPISGHNTLYWYLQNLGQGPELLIRYENEEAVDDSQLPKDRFSAERLKGVDSTLKIQPAELGDSAVYLCASSLLALQETQYFGPGTRLLVL.